Following are 25 T cell receptor beta chains from one sample sequenced in a study of shared clonotypes between healthy human individuals. Using immunoSEQ multiplex PCR, the repertoire was profiled, and TCRdb retains in-frame clones only, with some absent. The sample has roughly 410,000 clones, approximately 97% seen once; the top ten hold about 0.32%. Sample: memory CD8+ T cells sorted from blood. Sample subset: CD45RO+ cells pooled with CCR7-negative TemRA cells. These receptors were obtained from a man younger than 40 in good health.

The count of this clone is one. This chain uses TRBV7-9 with TRBJ2-7; D may be TRBD1 (6 bases). Germline CDR1 is SEHNR and CDR2 is FQNEAQ (reference sequence). This CDR3 contains 15 residues. V was trimmed by 5 bases and J by 2 bases, leaving 16 bases between them. For the CDR3, the DNA is TGTGCCAGCAGCCTAGGGGGACATAACCCCTACGAGCAGTACTTC. Amino acids: CASSLGGHNPYEQYF.

V and J are TRBV13 and TRBJ1-3; 7 nucleotides match TRBD1. The V segment lost 4 bases and the J segment 6 bases; nucleotides outside the gene matches: 3. CDR3 length equals 13 residues. Germline V gene lookup returns CDR1 PRHDT and CDR2 FYEKMQ (reference sequence). CDR3 sequence (DNA): TGTGCCAGCAGCTCCAGGGGGACAAACACCATATATTTT. Protein sequence: CASSSRGTNTIYF.

This clone has a single count. The chain links TRBV28 to TRBJ2-7, with TRBD2 identical over 16 bases. The germline gives CDR1 MDHEN, CDR2 SYDVKM. There are 19 residues in the CDR3. The V segment lost 5 bases and the J segment 3 bases; nucleotides outside the gene matches: 13. The CDR3 spells CASSPNPGLAGGAFYEQYF. For the CDR3, the DNA is TGTGCCAGCAGTCCAAACCCGGGACTAGCGGGAGGGGCGTTCTACGAGCAGTACTTC.

The rearrangement uses TRBV5-1 and TRBJ2-1; 8 bases fit TRBD2. Germline loops: CDR1 SGHRS, CDR2 YFSETQ. J gave up 8 bases and V 4 bases, and 5 bases lay outside the gene matches. This CDR3 contains 13 residues. Here the CDR3 DNA reads TGCGCCAGCAGCGGGACTAGTAGGTATGAGCAGTTCTTC. Its protein is CASSGTSRYEQFF.

The chain has TRBV9 and TRBJ2-3; no definite D call. The V gene's germline CDR1 is SGDLS and CDR2 YYNGEE. V lost 5 bases and J lost 6, with 7 bases in between. This CDR3 is 11 amino acids long. CDR3 sequence reads: CASRFGDTQYF. The CDR3 DNA reads TGTGCCAGCAGATTTGGCGATACGCAGTATTTT.

The rearrangement joins TRBV10-3 to TRBJ2-2; TRBD2 agrees at 9 bases. Germline CDR1 reads ENHRY; CDR2 reads SYGVKD. The CDR3 runs to 20 residues. V was clipped by 9 bases and J by 4 bases; unmatched bases: 24. The chain's CDR3 is CAISPRQVDSGSSITGELFF. CDR3 nucleotide sequence: TGTGCCATTTCACCCCGTCAGGTAGATAGCGGGAGCTCTATCACCGGGGAGCTGTTTTTT.

The chain links TRBV6-6 to TRBJ2-7, with D unclear. V was cut by 6 bases and J by 4 bases, with 13 bases left in between. Germline values: CDR1 MNHNY, CDR2 SVGAGI (reference sequence). The length of the CDR3 is 13 residues. The CDR3 DNA sequence: TGTGCCAGCAGGTTGACCCAAGGGTACGAGCAGTACTTC. Its protein is CASRLTQGYEQYF.

This clone was seen only once. DNA for the CDR3: TGTGCCAGCAGCTTGGAGACTAGCGTCACAGATACGCAGTATTTT. Translating gives CASSLETSVTDTQYF. The V call is TRBV5-4, the J call TRBJ2-3; 8 positions agree with TRBD2. V lost 0 bases and J lost 2; bases outside the gene matches: 2. The CDR3 length is 15 residues. Germline CDR1 reads SGHNT; CDR2 reads YYREEE (reference sequence).

CDR3 residues: CASSPSGIHTGELFF. The DNA of the CDR3 is TGTGCCAGCAGCCCTAGCGGAATACACACCGGGGAGCTGTTTTTT. V is TRBV9 and J is TRBJ2-2, with 7 bases matching TRBD2. The CDR3 consists of 15 residues. J was trimmed by 3 bases and V by 4 bases; bases with no gene match: 6. Germline V lookup: CDR1 SGDLS, CDR2 YYNGEE.

This chain links TRBV13 with TRBJ1-2, with TRBD1 matching 9 bases. The CDR3 totals 17 residues. V was clipped by 4 bases and J by 8 bases; unmatched bases: 17. Germline V lookup: CDR1 PRHDT, CDR2 FYEKMQ (reference sequence). The CDR3 nucleotides read TGTGCCAGCAGCTCACTCCCGATGCCGGGACAGGGAAGAGGCTACACCTTC. Translating it yields CASSSLPMPGQGRGYTF.

V usage is TRBV11-2 and J usage is TRBJ2-7; 10 bases are shared with TRBD1. The CDR3 has 19 residues. CDR1 is SGHAT, CDR2 FQNNGV, per germline. V shed 5 bases, J shed 2 bases, and the junction held 18 bases outside the gene matches. The CDR3 bases are TGTGCCAGCAGCCCACAGAGACGCCGGCGACAGGGGGCCGCCTACGAGCAGTACTTC. Residues: CASSPQRRRRQGAAYEQYF.

The chain recombines TRBV5-1 with TRBJ2-3; no reliable D call. The germline V and J ends were trimmed by 0 bases and 0 bases, with 8 bases remaining between them. Germline V gene sequence: CDR1 SGHRS, CDR2 YFSETQ. The CDR3 runs 15 residues. In nucleotides, the CDR3 is TGCGCCAGCAGCTTGGGTACGCGGAGCACAGATACGCAGTATTTT. Translated: CASSLGTRSTDTQYF.

For this clone: The junction and the germline gene differ at one end; a read error may be behind it. This specimen includes other DNA sequences encoding the same CDR3. The J gene is TRBJ2-2, the V gene TRBV29-1; D possibly corresponds to TRBD1 (6 bases). Looked up from germline, CDR1 is SQVTM and CDR2 is ANQGSEA. The CDR3 is 12 amino acids. CDR3: CSVITGTGELFF. The CDR3 coding sequence is TGTAGCGTAATAACAGGGACCGGGGAGCTGTTTTTT.

This clone is a singleton in its sample. The J gene is TRBJ1-6, the V gene TRBV30, with 9 positions matching TRBD1. After removal of 3 bases from V and 5 bases from J, the junction contained 2 bases not matched to a gene. The CDR3 sequence is 14 residues long. Germline loops: CDR1 GTSNPN, CDR2 SVGIG (reference sequence). DNA of the CDR3: TGTGCCTGGAGGGGGGACAGGGATAATTCACCCCTCCACTTT. This translates into CAWRGDRDNSPLHF. Together with reference TRBV30 and TRBJ1-6, the CDR3 gives the full variable domain: SQTIHQWPATLVQPVGSPLSLECTVEGTSNPNLYWYRQAAGRGLQLLFYSVGIGQISSEVPQNLSASRPQDRQFILSSKKLLLSDSGFYLCAWRGDRDNSPLHFGNGTRLTVT.

This chain uses TRBV11-2 with TRBJ1-1; no definite D call. CDR1 is SGHAT, CDR2 FQNNGV, per germline. The V gene lost 1 base and the J gene lost 4 bases, with 4 bases spanning the gap. The CDR3 contains 12 residues. CDR3 in DNA: TGTGCCAGCAGCTTAGCGGTCACTGAAGCTTTCTTT. It codes for CASSLAVTEAFF.

The genes are TRBV12-5 and TRBJ2-3, with D unclear. This CDR3 has 12 amino acids. Per germline, CDR1 LGHNT and CDR2 FRNRAP. V was shortened by 1 base and J by 6 bases, with 5 bases between the two germline ends. The CDR3 DNA reads as TGTGCTAGTGGTTTGGAAGTGGATACGCAGTATTTT. Its translation: CASGLEVDTQYF.

The genes are TRBV6-1 and TRBJ1-1; D is possibly TRBD1 (6 bases). Trimming pared 5 bases from V and 3 bases from J, leaving 16 bases between. The CDR3 contains 15 residues. Germline V lookup: CDR1 MNHNS, CDR2 SASEGT. The CDR3 bases are TGTGCCAGCAGTCCGGGGGCGCCTAAGTACACTGAAGCTTTCTTT. Protein sequence: CASSPGAPKYTEAFF.

This chain links TRBV15 with TRBJ2-7, with D perhaps TRBD2 (6 bases). Germline CDR1 LNHNV, CDR2 YYDKDF (reference sequence). This CDR3 spans 16 amino acids. V was cut by 0 bases and J by 2 bases, with 14 bases left in between. The CDR3: CATSRDYGGGAYEQYF. The CDR3 nucleotides read TGTGCCACCAGCAGAGATTATGGGGGAGGAGCCTACGAGCAGTACTTC.

CDR3 DNA sequence: TGTGCCAGTAGTACCCCTTCGGGGATCAGTTACAATGAGCAGTTCTTC. Protein: CASSTPSGISYNEQFF. V and J are TRBV19 and TRBJ2-1; D may be TRBD2 (5 bases). The CDR3 loop spans 16 amino acids. The V and J ends lost 4 bases and 4 bases respectively, with 17 bases between them. The V gene's germline CDR1 is LNHDA and CDR2 SQIVND (reference sequence). The full variable domain, in which reference TRBV19 and TRBJ2-1 provide the parts outside the CDR3, is DGGITQSPKYLFRKEGQNVTLSCEQNLNHDAMYWYRQDPGQGLRLIYYSQIVNDFQKGDIAEGYSVSREKKESFPLTVTSAQKNPTAFYLCASSTPSGISYNEQFFGPGTRLTVL.

This sequence joins TRBV28 and TRBJ1-1; D unclear. Trimming removed 8 bases from V and 4 bases from J, with 8 bases in between. The CDR3 runs to 11 residues. Germline lookup yields CDR1 MDHEN and CDR2 SYDVKM. DNA for the CDR3: TGTGCCAGCCGCACACCCACTGAAGCTTTCTTT. Encoded protein: CASRTPTEAFF.

This chain's CDR3 is CAISESGSDTQYF. The DNA for the CDR3 is TGTGCCATCAGTGAGTCAGGTAGCGATACGCAGTATTTT. The rearrangement uses TRBV10-3 and TRBJ2-3, with D unresolved. Germline values: CDR1 ENHRY, CDR2 SYGVKD. The CDR3 consists of 13 residues. The V end was cut by 0 bases, the J end by 6 bases, with 7 bases between.

V is TRBV27 and J is TRBJ2-1; no clear D gene. With 7 bases removed from V and 6 bases from J, the gap between germline ends came to 19 bases. This CDR3 is built from 15 residues. Germline CDR1 and CDR2: MNHEY and SMNVEV (reference sequence). The CDR3 DNA follows: TGTGCCAGCACCCCCACAGCTTTTGGGCCCAATGAGCAGTTCTTC. Translated: CASTPTAFGPNEQFF.

This clone was seen a handful of times. The J gene is TRBJ1-1, the V gene TRBV4-1, with D perhaps TRBD1 (5 bases). Germline-derived CDR1 and CDR2 are MGHRA and YSYEKL. The CDR3 is made up of 13 amino acids. V was shortened by 3 bases and J by 4 bases, with 9 bases between the two germline ends. CDR3 residues: CASSHEGSTEAFF. The DNA of the CDR3 is TGCGCCAGCAGCCATGAGGGGAGCACTGAAGCTTTCTTT.

The chain combines TRBV29-1 with TRBJ1-4; 9 bases match TRBD1. Trimming took 5 bases from V and 8 from J; bases not matched to a gene: 6. Germline assignment: CDR1 SQVTM and CDR2 ANQGSEA. The CDR3 length is 13 residues. The CDR3 loop is CSVLPGTGEKLFF. The CDR3 coding sequence is TGCAGCGTTCTCCCCGGGACAGGGGAAAAACTGTTTTTT.

The V and J genes are TRBV6-1 and TRBJ1-3, with unresolved D. Germline lookup yields CDR1 MNHNS and CDR2 SASEGT. V lost 2 bases to trimming and J lost 0 bases, with 14 bases between them. The CDR3 contains 17 residues. CDR3 sequence (DNA): TGTGCCAGCAGTGAACATGGAGGGCAGCGCTCTGGAAACACCATATATTTT. It encodes CASSEHGGQRSGNTIYF.